The 15 T cell receptor beta chains reported below all come from one sample, sequenced in a study of blood T cell repertoires in COVID-19. TCRdb's table, derived via immunoSEQ multiplex PCR, lists solely in-frame clones and lacks some. There are 95,000 to 150,000 clones in the sample; just under 80% occur only once, and 16% lies in the top ten. Input material: peripheral blood. Every receptor here comes from a man aged 60 to 69 with active or convalescent COVID-19.

This clone was seen only a few times. The rearrangement joins TRBV29-1 to TRBJ1-2, with D perhaps matching TRBD1 (6 bases). This CDR3 is 12 amino acids long. V lost 3 bases and J 4 bases, leaving 9 bases between the germline ends. Per germline, CDR1 SQVTM and CDR2 ANQGSEA. CDR3 nucleotide sequence: TGCAGCGTTGAGGGGGCTTTCTATGGCTACACCTTC. Residues: CSVEGAFYGYTF.

This sequence joins TRBV9 and TRBJ2-1, with TRBD1 matching over 9 bases. From germline, CDR1 is SGDLS and CDR2 YYNGEE. This CDR3 has 16 residues. Trimming cost V 2 bases and J 1 base; bases outside gene matches: 4. This CDR3 reads CASSVRGQGSYNEQFF. The DNA for the CDR3 is TGTGCCAGCAGCGTGAGGGGACAGGGTTCCTACAATGAGCAGTTCTTC.

The chain employs TRBV9 and TRBJ2-7, with 7 nucleotides matching TRBD2. V lost 3 bases to trimming and J lost 0 bases; unmatched junction nucleotides: 3. CDR1 is SGDLS, CDR2 YYNGEE, per germline. This CDR3 has 14 residues. The CDR3 sequence: CASSARGSSYEQYF. The CDR3 DNA reads TGTGCCAGCAGCGCCCGCGGGAGCTCCTACGAGCAGTACTTC.

This chain uses TRBV6-5 with TRBJ2-2, with 9 bases that match TRBD1. The CDR3 contains 13 residues. Germline values: CDR1 MNHEY, CDR2 SVGAGI. For the CDR3, the DNA is TGTGCAACTGGACAGGGGAATGCCGGGGAGCTGTTTTTT. Its protein is CATGQGNAGELFF.

The chain recombines TRBV3-1 (or the pseudogene TRBV3-2) with TRBJ2-3; 8 bases fit TRBD2. With V trimmed by 0 bases and J by 8 bases, 10 bases remained unmatched. Germline V gene sequence: CDR1 LGHDT, CDR2 YNNKEL (reference sequence). This CDR3 spans 16 amino acids. CDR3 DNA sequence: TGTGCCAGCAGCCAAGATGATACAGCGGGAGTAGGTACGCAGTATTTT. This gives the protein CASSQDDTAGVGTQYF.

V is TRBV7-2 and J is TRBJ2-7; TRBD1 agrees at 8 bases. V shed 1 base and J 2 bases; nucleotides not matched to a gene: 4. The CDR3 length is 15 residues. CDR1 is SGHTA and CDR2 is FQGNSA in the germline V gene. CDR3 sequence: CASSLGTGGTYEQYF. In DNA form, the CDR3 reads TGTGCCAGCAGCTTAGGTACAGGGGGGACCTACGAGCAGTACTTC.

In DNA, the CDR3 is TGTGCCTGGAGTACGACTTTAGAGGCTGGGGCCAACGTCCTGACTTTC. Translation: CAWSTTLEAGANVLTF. The V gene is TRBV30, the J gene TRBJ2-6; unclear D gene. The germline gives CDR1 GTSNPN, CDR2 SVGIG (reference sequence). The length of the CDR3 is 16 residues. V lost 2 bases and J lost 2, with 13 bases in between.

The chain joins TRBV29-1 to TRBJ2-7; 9 bases match TRBD2. The CDR3 is 15 amino acids. V lost 0 bases, J lost 3 bases, and 6 bases stayed unmatched. Germline values: CDR1 SQVTM, CDR2 ANQGSEA. Here the CDR3 reads CSVEEAASGIYEQYF. CDR3 in DNA: TGCAGCGTTGAAGAAGCGGCTAGCGGGATCTACGAGCAGTACTTC.

The V gene is TRBV10-3, the J gene TRBJ1-3; D ambiguous. V lost 0 bases and J 0 bases, leaving 9 bases between the germline ends. This CDR3 contains 16 residues. Looked up from germline, CDR1 is ENHRY and CDR2 is SYGVKD. For the CDR3, the DNA is TGTGCCATCAGTGAGTCATCCTCGAGCTCTGGAAACACCATATATTTT. Translated, it gives CAISESSSSSGNTIYF.

This chain links TRBV5-4 with TRBJ1-1; D gene unclear. This CDR3 spans 15 amino acids. The V and J ends lost 1 base and 1 base respectively, with 11 bases between them. Germline CDR1 SGHNT, CDR2 YYREEE (reference sequence). The CDR3 DNA reads TGTGCCAGCAGCTTGTCTGCCAGATCGAACACTGAAGCTTTCTTT. Translated, it gives CASSLSARSNTEAFF.

This clone has more than one count but fewer than ten. The genes are TRBV5-5 and TRBJ1-5, with 9 bases fitting TRBD1. The V segment lost 4 bases and the J segment 5 bases; nucleotides outside the gene matches: 4. Per the germline V gene, CDR1 is SGHKS and CDR2 is YYEKEE (reference sequence). This CDR3 is 14 amino acids long. This chain's CDR3 is CASSPGTGHQPQHF. The CDR3 nucleotides are TGTGCCAGCAGCCCTGGGACAGGGCATCAGCCCCAGCATTTT.

This chain uses TRBV6-2 or TRBV6-3 with TRBJ1-5; D is possibly TRBD1 (5 bases). With 4 bases removed from V and 5 bases from J, the gap between germline ends came to 15 bases. CDR1 and CDR2 (germline): MNHEY, SVGEGT. This CDR3 has 15 residues. The CDR3 here is CASSSWRGDDQPQHF. In DNA, the CDR3 is TGTGCCAGCAGTTCCTGGAGGGGCGATGATCAGCCCCAGCATTTT.

The V and J genes are TRBV10-3 and TRBJ2-2, with TRBD2 as a possible D gene (5 bases). Germline V gives CDR1 ENHRY, CDR2 SYGVKD. The CDR3 length is 14 residues. Trimming took 4 bases from V and 1 from J, leaving 7 bases between them. CDR3 nucleotides: TGTGCCATCAGTGGAGGAGGGAACACCGGGGAGCTGTTTTTT. It specifies CAISGGGNTGELFF.

CDR3 loop: CASRRTGADEKLFF. In nucleotides, the CDR3 is TGTGCCAGCAGGAGGACAGGGGCGGATGAAAAACTGTTTTTT. The V call is TRBV2, the J call TRBJ1-4, with TRBD1 identical over 9 bases. The CDR3 is made up of 14 amino acids. J was trimmed by 6 bases and V by 6 bases; bases with no gene match: 5. Germline CDR1 SNHLY, CDR2 FYNNEI. The entire variable domain, with the rest obtained from reference TRBV2 and TRBJ1-4, is as follows: EPEVTQTPSHQVTQMGQEVILRCVPISNHLYFYWYRQILGQKVEFLVSFYNNEISEKSEIFDDQFSVERPDGSNFTLKIRSTKLEDSAMYFCASRRTGADEKLFFGSGTQLSVL.

This chain joins TRBV7-3 and TRBJ1-2; D uncertain. Germline lookup yields CDR1 SGHTA and CDR2 FQGTGA. V was cut by 5 bases and J by 1 base, with 11 bases left in between. The CDR3 extends over 14 amino acids. This chain's CDR3 is CASSPRGVNYGYTF. The CDR3 coding sequence is TGTGCCAGCAGCCCCCGAGGAGTTAACTATGGCTACACCTTC.